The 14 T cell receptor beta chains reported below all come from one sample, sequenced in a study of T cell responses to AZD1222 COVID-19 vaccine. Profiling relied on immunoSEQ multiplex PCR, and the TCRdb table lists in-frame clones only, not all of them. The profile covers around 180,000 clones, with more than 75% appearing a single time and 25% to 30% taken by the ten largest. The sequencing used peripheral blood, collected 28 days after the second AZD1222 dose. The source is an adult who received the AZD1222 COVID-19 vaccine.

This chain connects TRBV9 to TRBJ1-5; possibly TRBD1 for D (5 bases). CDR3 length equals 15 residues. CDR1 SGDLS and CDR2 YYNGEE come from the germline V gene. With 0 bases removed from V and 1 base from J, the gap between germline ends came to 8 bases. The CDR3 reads CASSVDGTSNQPQHF. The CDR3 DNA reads TGTGCCAGCAGCGTAGACGGGACCAGCAATCAGCCCCAGCATTTT. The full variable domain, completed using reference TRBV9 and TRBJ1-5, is DSGVTQTPKHLITATGQRVTLRCSPRSGDLSVYWYQQSLDQGLQFLIQYYNGEERAKGNILERFSAQQFPDLHSELNLSSLELGDSALYFCASSVDGTSNQPQHFGDGTRLSIL.

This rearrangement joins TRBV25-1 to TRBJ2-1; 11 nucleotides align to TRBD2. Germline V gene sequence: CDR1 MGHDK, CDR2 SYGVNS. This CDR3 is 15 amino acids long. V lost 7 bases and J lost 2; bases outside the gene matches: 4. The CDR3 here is CASKGTSGPYNEQFF. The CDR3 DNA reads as TGTGCCAGCAAAGGGACTAGCGGCCCCTACAATGAGCAGTTCTTC.

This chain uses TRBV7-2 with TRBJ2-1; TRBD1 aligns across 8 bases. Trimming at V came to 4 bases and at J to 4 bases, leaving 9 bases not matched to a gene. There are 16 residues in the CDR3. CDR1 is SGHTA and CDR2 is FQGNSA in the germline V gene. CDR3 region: CASSSRQGFGYNEQFF. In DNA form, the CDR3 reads TGTGCCAGCAGCTCAAGACAGGGGTTTGGATACAATGAGCAGTTCTTC.

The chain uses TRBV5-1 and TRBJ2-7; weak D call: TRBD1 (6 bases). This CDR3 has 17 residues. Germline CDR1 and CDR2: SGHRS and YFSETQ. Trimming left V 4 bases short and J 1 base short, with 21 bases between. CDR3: CASSRMGIGGFSYEQYF. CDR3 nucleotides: TGCGCCAGCAGCAGGATGGGAATAGGGGGTTTTTCCTACGAGCAGTACTTC.

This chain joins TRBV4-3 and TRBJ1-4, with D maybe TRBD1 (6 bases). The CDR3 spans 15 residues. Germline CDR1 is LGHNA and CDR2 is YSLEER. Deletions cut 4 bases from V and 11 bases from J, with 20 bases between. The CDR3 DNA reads TGCGCCAGCAGCCCGACACAGGGAAGTTTGGGGAAACTGTTTTTT. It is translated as CASSPTQGSLGKLFF.

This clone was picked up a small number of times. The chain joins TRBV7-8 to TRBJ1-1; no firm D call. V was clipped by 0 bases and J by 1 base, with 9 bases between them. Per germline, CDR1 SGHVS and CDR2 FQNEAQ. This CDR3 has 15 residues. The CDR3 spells CASSLAHVKNTEAFF. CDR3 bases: TGTGCCAGCAGCTTAGCGCATGTGAAGAACACTGAAGCTTTCTTT.

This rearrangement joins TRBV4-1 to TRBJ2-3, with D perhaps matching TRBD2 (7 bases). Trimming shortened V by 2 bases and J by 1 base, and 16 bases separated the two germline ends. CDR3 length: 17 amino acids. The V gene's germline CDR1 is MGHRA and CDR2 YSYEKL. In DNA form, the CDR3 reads TGCGCCAGCAGCCAACAGATTGGGGGGGGGCGCACAGATACGCAGTATTTT. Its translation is CASSQQIGGGRTDTQYF.

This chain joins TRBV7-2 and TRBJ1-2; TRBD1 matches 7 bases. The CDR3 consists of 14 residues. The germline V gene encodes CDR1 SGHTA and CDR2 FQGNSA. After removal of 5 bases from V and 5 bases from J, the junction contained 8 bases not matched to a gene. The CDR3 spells CASSPPDRDYGYTF. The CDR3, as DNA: TGTGCCAGCAGCCCCCCCGACAGGGATTATGGCTACACCTTC.

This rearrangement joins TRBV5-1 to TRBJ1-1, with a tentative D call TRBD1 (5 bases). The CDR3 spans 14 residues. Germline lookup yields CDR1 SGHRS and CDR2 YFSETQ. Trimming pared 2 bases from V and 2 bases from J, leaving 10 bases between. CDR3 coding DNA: TGCGCCAGCAGCTTAGACAGACCTAACACTGAAGCTTTCTTT. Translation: CASSLDRPNTEAFF.

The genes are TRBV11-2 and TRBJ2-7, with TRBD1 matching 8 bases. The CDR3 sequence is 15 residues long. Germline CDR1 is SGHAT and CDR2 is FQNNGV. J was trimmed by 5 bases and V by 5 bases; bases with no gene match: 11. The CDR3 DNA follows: TGTGCCAGCAGCCTCGGACAGGGAAATCGCGACGAGCAGTACTTC. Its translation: CASSLGQGNRDEQYF.

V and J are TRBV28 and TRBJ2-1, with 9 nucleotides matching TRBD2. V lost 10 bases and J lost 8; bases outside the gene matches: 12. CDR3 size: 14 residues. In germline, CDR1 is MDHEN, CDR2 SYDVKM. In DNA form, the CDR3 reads TGTGCCATTTCACCGGGACTAGCCTTTTATGAGCAGTTCTTC. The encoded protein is CAISPGLAFYEQFF. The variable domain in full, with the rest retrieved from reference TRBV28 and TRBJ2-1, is DVKVTQSSRYLVKRTGEKVFLECVQDMDHENMFWYRQDPGLGLRLIYFSYDVKMKEKGDIPEGYSVSREKKERFSLILESASTNQTSMYLCAISPGLAFYEQFFGPGTRLTVL.

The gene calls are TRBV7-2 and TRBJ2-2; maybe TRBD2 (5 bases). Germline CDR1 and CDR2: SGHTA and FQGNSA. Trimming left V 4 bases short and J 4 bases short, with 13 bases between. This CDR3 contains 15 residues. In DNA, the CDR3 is TGTGCCAGCAGCTCGGCCGCGGGTGTCACCGGGGAGCTGTTTTTT. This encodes CASSSAAGVTGELFF. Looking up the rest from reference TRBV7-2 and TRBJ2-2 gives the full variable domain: GAGVSQSPSNKVTEKGKDVELRCDPISGHTALYWYRQSLGQGLEFLIYFQGNSAPDKSGLPSDRFSAERTGGSVSTLTIQRTQQEDSAVYLCASSSAAGVTGELFFGEGSRLTVL.

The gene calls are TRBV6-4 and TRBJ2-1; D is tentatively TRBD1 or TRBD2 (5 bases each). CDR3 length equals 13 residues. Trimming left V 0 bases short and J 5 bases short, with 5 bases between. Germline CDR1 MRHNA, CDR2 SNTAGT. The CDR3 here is CASSDSGHNEQFF. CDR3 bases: TGTGCCAGCAGTGACTCGGGACACAATGAGCAGTTCTTC.

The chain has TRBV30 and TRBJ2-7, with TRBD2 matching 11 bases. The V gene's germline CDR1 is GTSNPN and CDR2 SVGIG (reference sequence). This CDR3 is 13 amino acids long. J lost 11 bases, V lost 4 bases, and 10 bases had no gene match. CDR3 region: CAWKPLAGVPEYF. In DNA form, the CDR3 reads TGTGCCTGGAAACCACTAGCGGGAGTCCCAGAGTACTTC.